Below, 22 T cell receptor beta chains from the same sample are listed, as sequenced in a study of T cell repertoires in cytomegalovirus infection. Their antigens are not known. TCRdb called the reads again in MiXCR, with one record for every CDR3 protein. This sample has 700,000 to 850,000 distinct CDR3 sequences, with approximately 32% found just once. The sample here was cultured CD8+ T cells from PBMCs, taken from culture after CMV antigen stimulation. These receptors were collected from a human donor in good health (CMV status not recorded). Some clones in this sample may be carry-over from other donors' samples.

V is TRBV27 and J is TRBJ1-1; no clear D gene. The CDR3 runs 14 residues. Looked up from germline, CDR1 is MNHEY and CDR2 is SMNVEV (reference sequence). The V and J ends lost 2 bases and 6 bases respectively, with 13 bases between them. This CDR3 is CASSLIPNRAEAFF. The CDR3 DNA reads as TGTGCCAGCAGTTTAATCCCGAACCGGGCTGAAGCTTTCTTT.

This clonotype has just a few counts. The chain has TRBV20-1 and TRBJ2-1, with TRBD2 identical over 7 bases. The CDR3 covers 14 residues. The J segment lost 3 bases and the V segment lost 8 bases, leaving 10 bases of the junction unmatched. CDR1 and CDR2 (germline): DFQATT, SNEGSKA (reference sequence). CDR3 sequence: CSRGGAGNYNEQFF. The CDR3 nucleotides are TGCAGTCGCGGGGGAGCGGGGAACTACAATGAGCAGTTCTTC.

This clonotype was counted a few times. This chain uses TRBV28 with TRBJ2-1, with TRBD1 matching over 7 bases. Looked up from germline, CDR1 is MDHEN and CDR2 is SYDVKM. V was clipped by 4 bases and J by 0 bases; unmatched bases: 12. The CDR3 consists of 18 residues. For the CDR3, the DNA is TGTGCCAGCAGTTACGGGACAGCCGACCCCAGCTCCTACAATGAGCAGTTCTTC. Protein sequence: CASSYGTADPSSYNEQFF.

This clonotype has a handful of counts. This rearrangement joins TRBV6-6 to TRBJ2-7, with 8 bases that match TRBD1. Germline lookup yields CDR1 MNHNY and CDR2 SVGAGI (reference sequence). Trimming took 6 bases from V and 5 from J; bases not matched to a gene: 3. The CDR3 length is 12 residues. This chain's CDR3 is CASSRGQDEQYV. CDR3 nucleotide sequence: TGTGCCAGCAGCAGGGGGCAGGACGAGCAGTACGTC.

The CDR3 protein is CASSLLDRSSAKNIQYF. CDR3 DNA: TGTGCCAGCAGCCTCCTGGACAGGTCCTCAGCCAAAAACATTCAGTACTTC. This rearrangement joins TRBV7-9 to TRBJ2-4, with 7 bases identical to TRBD1. Germline trimming cut 5 bases from V and 0 bases from J; bases unmatched to any gene: 10. Looked up from germline, CDR1 is SEHNR and CDR2 is FQNEAQ (reference sequence). This CDR3 contains 17 residues.

J is TRBJ2-7 and V is TRBV6-6; D perhaps matches TRBD2 (5 bases). This CDR3 has 17 residues. Germline CDR1 and CDR2: MNHNY and SVGAGI (reference sequence). Trimming left V 0 bases short and J 1 base short, with 16 bases between. This CDR3 is CASSYSRDSVFSYEQYF. DNA of the CDR3: TGTGCCAGCAGTTACTCCCGGGATTCGGTCTTTTCCTACGAGCAGTACTTC.

The J gene is TRBJ1-2, the V gene TRBV6-5; 8 positions match TRBD1. CDR1 and CDR2 from the germline V gene are MNHEY and SVGAGI. V gave up 3 bases and J gave up 10 bases; unmatched junction bases: 10. The CDR3 runs to 14 residues. As DNA, the CDR3 is TGTGCCAGCAGTTATCGTGGACAGGGTCTTGCCTACACCTTC. It is translated as CASSYRGQGLAYTF.

The chain links TRBV10-3 to TRBJ2-3; TRBD2 matches 9 bases. The trim removed 6 bases at V and 2 bases at J, leaving 6 bases unmatched. Germline V gives CDR1 ENHRY, CDR2 SYGVKD. There are 15 residues in the CDR3. The CDR3 here is CAISLAGVDTDTQYF. The CDR3 DNA reads TGTGCCATCAGCTTAGCGGGGGTGGACACAGATACGCAGTATTTT.

The sample holds many counts of this clonotype. This chain links TRBV4-3 with TRBJ2-5; 9 bases are a match to TRBD2. Per the germline V gene, CDR1 is LGHNA and CDR2 is YSLEER. This CDR3 is 13 amino acids long. With V trimmed by 9 bases and J by 3 bases, 5 bases remained unmatched. CDR3 sequence (DNA): TGCGCCAGTAGCGGGGGAACCGAAGAGACCCAGTACTTC. The encoded protein is CASSGGTEETQYF.

This clonotype was seen only a few times. CDR3 coding DNA: TGTGCCAGCAGCTTTTTGGGGAAAGTATCCTACAATGAGCAGTTCTTC. As protein: CASSFLGKVSYNEQFF. The chain has TRBV7-2 and TRBJ2-1; D gene ambiguous. V lost 3 bases and J lost 1, with 13 bases in between. This CDR3 is 16 amino acids long. The V gene's germline CDR1 is SGHTA and CDR2 FQGNSA.

This clonotype was picked up many times. The chain employs TRBV7-8 and TRBJ1-6; D uncertain. The CDR3 contains 18 residues. CDR1 is SGHVS, CDR2 FQNEAQ, per germline. The germline V and J ends were trimmed by 2 bases and 0 bases, with 14 bases remaining between them. The DNA of the CDR3 is TGTGCCAGCAGCTTAACGGACCTTCGAAGCTCCTATAATTCACCCCTCCACTTT. Amino acid sequence: CASSLTDLRSSYNSPLHF.

This clonotype turned up a few times. This sequence joins TRBV10-2 and TRBJ1-2, with 7 bases aligning to TRBD1. J gave up 4 bases and V 4 bases, and 9 bases lay outside the gene matches. This CDR3 has 15 amino acids. Germline values: CDR1 WSHSY, CDR2 SAAADI. The CDR3 coding sequence is TGCGCCAGCAGTGGAATACAGGGGACGAGCTATGGCTACACCTTC. Residues: CASSGIQGTSYGYTF.

The chain joins TRBV12-3 or TRBV12-4 to TRBJ1-2; 12 nucleotides match TRBD1. The trim removed 5 bases at V and 7 bases at J, leaving 11 bases unmatched. This CDR3 comprises 16 residues. This chain's CDR3 is CASSQSSGTGGFGYTF. CDR3 in DNA: TGTGCCAGCAGTCAATCGTCCGGGACAGGGGGCTTTGGCTACACCTTC.

This clonotype was found many times. A read error may produce the germline difference seen at one junction end. V is TRBV27 and J is TRBJ1-1, with D maybe TRBD1 (6 bases). Germline-derived CDR1 and CDR2 are MNHEY and SMNVEV (reference sequence). The CDR3 extends over 14 amino acids. CDR3 coding DNA: TGTGCCAGCAGCTTATGGGGGGCGAACACTGAAGCTTTCTTT. Its protein product is CASSLWGANTEAFF.

V is TRBV11-3 and J is TRBJ1-1; perhaps TRBD1 as D (5 bases). Trimming removed 5 bases at V and 11 bases at J, with 18 bases between. The CDR3 runs to 13 residues. The V gene's germline CDR1 is SGHNT and CDR2 YENEEA. DNA for the CDR3: TGTGCCAGCAGCCCCCGAGGGACTGACGTGGCTTTCTTT. It encodes CASSPRGTDVAFF. Based on the CDR3 plus reference TRBV11-3 and TRBJ1-1, the full variable domain is EAGVVQSPRYKIIEKKQPVAFWCNPISGHNTLYWYLQNLGQGPELLIRYENEEAVDDSQLPKDRFSAERLKGVDSTLKIQPAELGDSAVYLCASSPRGTDVAFFGQGTRLTVV.

The chain employs TRBV11-1 and TRBJ2-7; TRBD1 agrees at 9 bases. The CDR3 consists of 12 residues. CDR1 SGHAT and CDR2 FQDESV come from the germline V gene (reference sequence). V gave up 5 bases and J gave up 5 bases; unmatched junction bases: 1. CDR3 sequence reads: CASSRTGDEQYV. CDR3 nucleotides: TGTGCCAGCAGCAGGACAGGGGACGAGCAGTACGTC.

This clonotype occurred a few times. The J gene is TRBJ1-2, the V gene TRBV6-1, with D maybe TRBD1 (6 bases). CDR1 is MNHNS, CDR2 SASEGT, per germline. Deletions cut 5 bases from V and 6 bases from J, with 13 bases between. This CDR3 region has 13 residues. CDR3 region: CASSFTGLDGYTF. The CDR3 nucleotides read TGTGCCAGCAGTTTCACAGGGCTCGATGGCTACACCTTC.

There are many counts of this clonotype. The V call is TRBV7-6, the J call TRBJ2-3; 7 bases are shared with TRBD2. The V segment lost 1 base and the J segment 1 base; nucleotides outside the gene matches: 2. This CDR3 is built from 15 residues. Germline values: CDR1 SGHVS, CDR2 FNYEAQ. In DNA form, the CDR3 reads TGTGCCAGCAGCTTAGATGGGGGGGGCACAGATACGCAGTATTTT. Translation gives CASSLDGGGTDTQYF.

This clonotype was picked up a small number of times. This chain joins TRBV28 and TRBJ2-3; 9 nucleotides line up with TRBD2. J gave up 0 bases and V 8 bases, and 15 bases lay outside the gene matches. CDR3 length equals 18 residues. Per the germline V gene, CDR1 is MDHEN and CDR2 is SYDVKM. CDR3 protein: CASGARTSDLYSTDTQYF. CDR3 nucleotide sequence: TGTGCCAGCGGGGCCCGGACTAGCGACCTATATAGCACAGATACGCAGTATTTT.

As for this clonotype: A single base separates this from a much larger clone, so it may be a read error. Lacking the conserved final phenylalanine or tryptophan, this CDR3 likely reflects a read error. V usage is TRBV7-9 and J usage is TRBJ2-5; 9 nucleotides line up with TRBD2. This CDR3 has 16 amino acids. Germline values: CDR1 SEHNR, CDR2 FQNEAQ (reference sequence). V gave up 3 bases and J gave up 1 base; unmatched junction bases: 6. DNA of the CDR3: TGTGCCAGCAGCTTCTCCGCGACTAGCGGCCAAGAGACCCAGTACTCC. Translated: CASSFSATSGQETQYS.

This sequence joins TRBV6-1 and TRBJ2-2; 9 bases line up with TRBD1. The CDR3 runs 15 residues. V was pared by 4 bases and J by 6 bases, with 6 bases of the junction left unmatched. Germline CDR1 and CDR2: MNHNS and SASEGT. CDR3 nucleotide sequence: TGTGCCAGCAGTGTGGGACAGGGCATAGCCGGGGAGCTGTTTTTT. It translates to CASSVGQGIAGELFF.

At least ten counts were recorded for this clonotype. The J gene is TRBJ1-5, the V gene TRBV12-3 or TRBV12-4, with D perhaps TRBD1 (5 bases). This CDR3 has 18 amino acids. Between the trimmed V and J ends, which lost 3 bases and 9 bases, there was a span of 27 bases. CDR3 sequence (DNA): TGTGCCAGCAGTTTGGTTGGGTACCAGGGCGTCGTCAGGAGGCCCCAGCATTTT. It translates to CASSLVGYQGVVRRPQHF.